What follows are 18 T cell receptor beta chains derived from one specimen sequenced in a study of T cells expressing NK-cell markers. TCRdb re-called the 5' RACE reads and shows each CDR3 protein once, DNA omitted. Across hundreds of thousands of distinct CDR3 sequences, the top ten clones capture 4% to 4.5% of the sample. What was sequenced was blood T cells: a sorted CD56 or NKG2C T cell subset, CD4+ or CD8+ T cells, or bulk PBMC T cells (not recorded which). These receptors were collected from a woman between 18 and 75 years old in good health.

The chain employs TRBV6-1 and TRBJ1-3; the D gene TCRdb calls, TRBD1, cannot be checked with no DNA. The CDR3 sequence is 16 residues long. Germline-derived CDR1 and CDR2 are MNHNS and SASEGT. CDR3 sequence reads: CASSRGDRGYGNTIYF.

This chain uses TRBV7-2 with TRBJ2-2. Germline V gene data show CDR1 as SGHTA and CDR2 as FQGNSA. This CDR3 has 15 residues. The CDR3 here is CASSDSGGNTGELFF.

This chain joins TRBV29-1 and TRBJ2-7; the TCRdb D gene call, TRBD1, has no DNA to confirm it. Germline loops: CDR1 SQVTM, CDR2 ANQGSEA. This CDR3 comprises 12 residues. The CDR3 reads CSVSNLAGEQYF.

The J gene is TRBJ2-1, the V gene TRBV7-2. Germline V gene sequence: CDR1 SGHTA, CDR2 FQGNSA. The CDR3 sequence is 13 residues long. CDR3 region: CASSLLGGDPQFF.

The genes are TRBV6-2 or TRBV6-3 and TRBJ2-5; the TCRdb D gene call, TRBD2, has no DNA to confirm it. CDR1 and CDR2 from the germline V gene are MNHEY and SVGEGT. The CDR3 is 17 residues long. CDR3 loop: CASSHSGLAGDQETQYF.

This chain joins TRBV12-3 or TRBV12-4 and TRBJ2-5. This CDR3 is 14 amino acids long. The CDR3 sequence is CASSLRGYQETQYF.

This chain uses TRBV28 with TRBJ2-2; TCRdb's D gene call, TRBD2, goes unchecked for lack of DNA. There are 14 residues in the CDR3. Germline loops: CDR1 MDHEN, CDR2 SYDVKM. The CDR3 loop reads CASSPAGNTGELFF.

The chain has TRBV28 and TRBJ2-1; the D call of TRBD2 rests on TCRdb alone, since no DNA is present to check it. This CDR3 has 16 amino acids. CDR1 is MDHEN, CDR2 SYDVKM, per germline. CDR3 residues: CASTLGVGPRGNEQFF. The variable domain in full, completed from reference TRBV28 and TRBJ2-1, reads DVKVTQSSRYLVKRTGEKVFLECVQDMDHENMFWYRQDPGLGLRLIYFSYDVKMKEKGDIPEGYSVSREKKERFSLILESASTNQTSMYLCASTLGVGPRGNEQFFGPGTRLTVL.

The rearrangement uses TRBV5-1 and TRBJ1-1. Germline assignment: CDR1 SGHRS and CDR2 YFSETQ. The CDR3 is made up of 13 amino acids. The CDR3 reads CASSLVQGTEAFF.

The CDR3 is CASSLTGGSGGLETQYF. The V and J genes are TRBV7-3 and TRBJ2-5; TCRdb designates TRBD2, a call that cannot be tested without DNA. CDR3 size: 17 residues. Germline assignment: CDR1 SGHTA and CDR2 FQGTGA.

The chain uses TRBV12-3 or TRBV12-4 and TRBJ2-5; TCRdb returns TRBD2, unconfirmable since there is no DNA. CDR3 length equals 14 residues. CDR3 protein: CASRGNGLVKTQYF.

This chain's CDR3 is CSAEAGGWDYEQYF. The chain uses TRBV20-1 and TRBJ2-7; with no DNA, the TCRdb D assignment of TRBD1 cannot be verified. The CDR3 consists of 14 residues. Germline assignment: CDR1 DFQATT and CDR2 SNEGSKA (reference sequence).

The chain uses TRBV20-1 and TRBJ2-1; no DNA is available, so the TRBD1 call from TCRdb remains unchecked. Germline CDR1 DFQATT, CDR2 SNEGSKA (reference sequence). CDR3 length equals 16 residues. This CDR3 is CSAGTAVGAEYNEQFF.

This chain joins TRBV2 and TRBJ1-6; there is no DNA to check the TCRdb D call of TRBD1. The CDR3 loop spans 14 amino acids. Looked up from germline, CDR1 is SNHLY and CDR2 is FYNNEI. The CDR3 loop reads CASRQQGLDSPLHF.

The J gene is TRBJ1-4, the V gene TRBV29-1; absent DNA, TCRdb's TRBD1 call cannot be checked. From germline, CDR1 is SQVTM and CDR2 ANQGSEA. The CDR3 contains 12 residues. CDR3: CSVGGGGEKLFF.

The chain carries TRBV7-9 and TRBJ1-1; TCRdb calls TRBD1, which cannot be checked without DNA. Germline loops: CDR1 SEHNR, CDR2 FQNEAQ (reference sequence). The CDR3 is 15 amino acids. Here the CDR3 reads CASSPGDRSNTEAFF.

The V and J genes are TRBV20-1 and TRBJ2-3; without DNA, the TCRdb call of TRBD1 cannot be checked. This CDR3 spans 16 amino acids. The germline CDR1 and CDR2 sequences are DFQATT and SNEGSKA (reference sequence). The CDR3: CSAPTAQGSSTDTQYF.

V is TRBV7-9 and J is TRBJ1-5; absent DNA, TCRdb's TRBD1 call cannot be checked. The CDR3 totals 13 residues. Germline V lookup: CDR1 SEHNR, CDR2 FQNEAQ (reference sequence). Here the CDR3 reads CASSRWGSQPQHF.